This T cell receptor beta chain is drawn from a study of blood T cell repertoires in COVID-19. As for the study in general: T cells, B-cell-depleted T cells, or PBMCs provided the cDNA or gDNA that served as material.

How the authors handled the data: Counts of nucleated cells, estimated from reference gene primer amplification, were obtained. TCRdb's copy holds only in-frame clones and misses some; the assay was immunoSEQ multiplex PCR. Clone size and the V and J calls come from that table; the DNA yielded D and trimming. Counted here are about 70,000 clones, approximately 87% occurring once; the ten biggest clones make up approximately 5%. Germline-derived CDR1 and CDR2 are LGHDT and YNNKEL (reference sequence). V was trimmed by 4 bases and J by 5 bases, leaving 20 bases between them. The CDR3 totals 16 residues.

The material sequenced was peripheral blood. The V and J genes are TRBV3-1 (or the pseudogene TRBV3-2) and TRBJ1-2; D gene uncertain. This receptor was obtained from a man between 45 and 60 years old with active COVID-19. The CDR3 region is CASSRTRRKDLYGYTF. For the CDR3, the DNA is TGTGCCAGCAGCCGCACCAGGCGAAAAGACCTTTATGGCTACACCTTC.